Listed below are T cell receptor beta chains from one sample, sequenced in a study of shared clonotypes between healthy human individuals. Measured with immunoSEQ multiplex PCR; TCRdb has only the in-frame clones, and not every one. The data show about 480,000 clones, more than 65% seen once. The sample comprised PBMCs. These receptors originate from a middle-aged woman in good health. Some clones in this sample may be carry-over from other donors' samples. Each CDR3 is given with its conserved first and last residue. The order of the fields is J gene, clone size, V gene, D gene, CDR3 DNA, CDR3 protein. D genes are given only for firm matches. Clone size appears in some rows only: once, few, many, or a class for an expanded clone.

>TRBJ1-1|NA|TRBV5-1|NA
TGCGCCAGCAGCTTGGTACAGCTGGGGATGAACACTGAAGCTTTCTTT
CASSLVQLGMNTEAFF
>TRBJ2-7|NA|TRBV19|TRBD2
TGTGCCAGTAGTGCCGGGAGGGACGGTCACTACGAGCAGTACTTC
CASSAGRDGHYEQYF
>TRBJ2-2|NA|TRBV19|TRBD1
TGTGCCAGTACGGGACAGGGGTGGACCGGGGAGCTGTTTTTT
CASTGQGWTGELFF
>TRBJ2-5|NA|TRBV7-9|TRBD2
TGTGCCAGCAGCTTAAGAGGGAGGGCTGAGGCAGAGACCCAGTACTTC
CASSLRGRAEAETQYF
>TRBJ2-5|NA|TRBV5-1|TRBD2
TGCGCCAGCAGCGCTAGCGGGAGTAGCGGCGGGGAGACCCAGTACTTC
CASSASGSSGGETQYF
>TRBJ1-5|NA|TRBV10-3|NA
TGTGCCATCAGTGAATGGGACAGCAATCAGCCCCAGCATTTT
CAISEWDSNQPQHF
>TRBJ2-5|NA|TRBV5-1|TRBD2
TGCGCCAGCAGCCCGATAGCGGGAGGTAGGGAGACCCAGTACTTC
CASSPIAGGRETQYF
>TRBJ2-7|NA|TRBV9|TRBD1
TGTGCCAGCAGCCCTCGGACAGGGAGGATGTACGAGCAGTACTTC
CASSPRTGRMYEQYF
>TRBJ1-5|NA|TRBV28|NA
TGTGCCAGCATCCCTCCAAGGGATAGCAATCAGCCCCAGCATTTT
CASIPPRDSNQPQHF
>TRBJ2-5|few|TRBV11-3|NA
TGTGCCAGCAGCATAAACAGGGAACAGACCCAGTACTTC
CASSINREQTQYF
>TRBJ1-3|NA|TRBV6-1|NA
TGTGCCAGCGTATCGGAACCCTCTGGAAACACCATATATTTT
CASVSEPSGNTIYF
>TRBJ1-1|NA|TRBV7-9|TRBD1
TGTGCCAGCAGCATGCTGGGACAGACAAACACTGAAGCTTTCTTT
CASSMLGQTNTEAFF
>TRBJ2-2|NA|TRBV19|NA
TGTGCCAGTAATGAGAGGTCGTGGTCGAACACCGGGGAGCTGTTTTTT
CASNERSWSNTGELFF
>TRBJ1-5|NA|TRBV27|NA
TGTGCCAGCAGTGGGCTAGGGGGAACGGATCAGCCCCAGCATTTT
CASSGLGGTDQPQHF
>TRBJ1-3|once|TRBV5-1|NA
TGCGCCAGCAGCTTGGCGGTAGGGACAGGAAACACCATATATTTT
CASSLAVGTGNTIYF
>TRBJ2-3|few|TRBV6-4|NA
TGTGCCAGCAGTGACTCCAGCCTTCCTTCAGATACGCAGTATTTT
CASSDSSLPSDTQYF
>TRBJ2-7|NA|TRBV10-3|NA
TGTGCCATCAGTGATGGGGACTACGAGCAGTACTTC
CAISDGDYEQYF
>TRBJ1-5|NA|TRBV12-5|TRBD1
TGTGCTAGTGGCAGGGGGGACGCGGAGCCCCAGCATTTT
CASGRGDAEPQHF
>TRBJ1-2|NA|TRBV7-9|NA
TGTGCCAGCAGCCAAGAGGATCAGGGAGGTCGGTATGGCTACACCTTC
CASSQEDQGGRYGYTF
>TRBJ2-1|NA|TRBV29-1|NA
TGCACCATCGGGGGAGGGGGCAGGGGTAGCGGGTACAATGAGCAGTTCTTC
CTIGGGGRGSGYNEQFF
>TRBJ2-2|NA|TRBV6-1|TRBD2
TGTGCCAGCAGTGAAGCCGGACTAGCGTCCACCGGGGAGCTGTTTTTT
CASSEAGLASTGELFF
>TRBJ2-3|NA|TRBV5-1|TRBD2
TGCGCCAGCAGCTTGGCTTTAGCGGGAGAGGCAGATACGCAGTATTTT
CASSLALAGEADTQYF
>TRBJ2-7|NA|TRBV10-3|TRBD2
TGTGCCATCAGAATTAGCGGGAGGGCCTTCTACGAGCAGTACTTC
CAIRISGRAFYEQYF
>TRBJ1-1|NA|TRBV2|TRBD1
TGTGCCAGCAATCTCGGGGGGGGACAGGGGACTGAAGCTTTCTTT
CASNLGGGQGTEAFF
>TRBJ2-7|NA|TRBV19|TRBD1
TGTGCCAGTCAACCAGCCGGGACAGCCTTCTCCTACGAGCAGTACTTC
CASQPAGTAFSYEQYF
>TRBJ1-4|NA|TRBV5-1|NA
TGCGCCAGCAGCTTGGACGGACTTAATGAAAAACTGTTTTTT
CASSLDGLNEKLFF
>TRBJ2-1|NA|TRBV10-2|TRBD2
TGCGCCAGCAGTGGTCCCCGACTAGCGGGAGTGGTTCCGAGCTCCTACAATGAGCAGTTCTTC
CASSGPRLAGVVPSSYNEQFF
>TRBJ2-7|NA|TRBV11-2|TRBD2
TGTGCCAGCAGCGGCCAGCGGGAGACCGAGCAGTACTTC
CASSGQRETEQYF
>TRBJ1-1|NA|TRBV28|NA
TGTGCCGTCGACAGATTGGACACTGAAGCTTTCTTT
CAVDRLDTEAFF
>TRBJ2-1|few|TRBV6-1|NA
TGTGCCAGCACGCAGGGGCGAAATGAGCAGTTCTTC
CASTQGRNEQFF
>TRBJ2-5|once|TRBV6-6|TRBD2
TGTGCCAGCACGGGTTTGGCGGGAGGGGAGCAGTACTTC
CASTGLAGGEQYF
>TRBJ2-1|NA|TRBV5-1|NA
TGCGCCAGCAGCTTGGTCAGCTCCTACAATGAGCAGTTCTTC
CASSLVSSYNEQFF
>TRBJ2-2|NA|TRBV14|NA
TGTGCCAGCAGCCAAGGACAGTATACCGGGGAGCTGTTTTTT
CASSQGQYTGELFF
>TRBJ2-7|NA|TRBV5-1|TRBD2
TGCGCCAGCAGCGTAAGTCTAGCGGGAGCTGGTAGCGAGCAGTACTTC
CASSVSLAGAGSEQYF
>TRBJ1-1|NA|TRBV7-8|NA
TGTGCCAGCAGCTTAAATGTGAACACTGAAGCTTTCTTT
CASSLNVNTEAFF
>TRBJ1-6|NA|TRBV11-3|NA
TGTGCCAGCAGCTTCAGCCCTAATTCACCCCTCCACTTT
CASSFSPNSPLHF
>TRBJ2-2|NA|TRBV4-1|TRBD2
TGCGCCAGCAGCCAAGAACGTGGTTTAGCGGGAGCGAACACCGGGGAGCTGTTTTTT
CASSQERGLAGANTGELFF
>TRBJ1-2|NA|TRBV5-1|NA
TGCGCCAGCAGCTCCGGGACTCAATATGGCTACACCTTC
CASSSGTQYGYTF
>TRBJ2-1|NA|TRBV7-9|TRBD1
TGTGCCAGCAGCTCGACAGGGTCTAGCTCCTACAATGAGCAGTTCTTC
CASSSTGSSSYNEQFF
>TRBJ2-7|once|TRBV28|NA
TGTGCCAGCAGTTTCAGTGGTCTGGACGAGCAGTACTTC
CASSFSGLDEQYF
>TRBJ1-2|NA|TRBV27|NA
TGTGCCAGCAGTTCCGTTTGGGGCGCAGTATCTGGCTACACCTTC
CASSSVWGAVSGYTF
>TRBJ2-7|few|TRBV2|TRBD2
TGTGCCAGCTCAAGCGGGGTACCCTACGAGCAGTACTTC
CASSSGVPYEQYF
>TRBJ1-3|NA|TRBV5-1|NA
TGCGCCAGCAGCTTGGTGGCAGGGCGGGGAAACACCATATATTTT
CASSLVAGRGNTIYF
>TRBJ2-2|NA|TRBV29-1|NA
TGCAGCGCCAAACGGGACGTCGACACCGGGGAGCTGTTTTTT
CSAKRDVDTGELFF
>TRBJ1-5|many|TRBV5-1|NA
TGCGCCAGCAGCTTGTCCGGGGGCAGCAATCAGCCCCAGCATTTT
CASSLSGGSNQPQHF
>TRBJ2-7|NA|TRBV7-2|TRBD1
TGTGCCAGCAGCACCCGGACAGGGGCCGACGAGCAGTACTTC
CASSTRTGADEQYF
>TRBJ2-3|NA|TRBV11-2|NA
TGTGCCAGCAGCCAGGGACCCGGAGATACAGATACGCAGTATTTT
CASSQGPGDTDTQYF
>TRBJ2-2|NA|TRBV19|NA
TGTGCCAGTAGTATGTCGGGCTCGAACACCGGGGAGCTGTTTTTT
CASSMSGSNTGELFF
>TRBJ2-7|once|TRBV9|NA
TGTGCCAGCAGCGCCAGTTGGGGGGATTACGAGCAGTACTTC
CASSASWGDYEQYF
>TRBJ2-3|many|TRBV4-1|NA
TGCGCCAGCAGCCAAGAGAGGGACGGCGGTACGCAGTATTTT
CASSQERDGGTQYF
>TRBJ1-2|NA|TRBV2|NA
TGTGCCAGCATCGTCGGAGCCTATGGCTACACCTTC
CASIVGAYGYTF
>TRBJ2-2|NA|TRBV6-1|NA
TGTGCCACCTCGGGAGGGGGCCTTACCGGGGAGCTGTTTTTT
CATSGGGLTGELFF
>TRBJ2-7|few|TRBV4-3|NA
TGCGCCAGCAGCCAAGATGTGGGATTTTCGGGTAGCGAGCAGTACTTC
CASSQDVGFSGSEQYF
>TRBJ2-1|few|TRBV2|NA
TGTGCCAGCGGCGCCGGGTCCCCGTCCAATGAGCAGTTCTTC
CASGAGSPSNEQFF
>TRBJ2-3|NA|TRBV5-1|NA
TGCGCCAGCAGCTTGGACGGGTTGCGAGATACGCAGTATTTT
CASSLDGLRDTQYF
>TRBJ2-1|once|TRBV28|NA
TGTGCCAGCAGTTTAACCGTAAGGAGGGTGGACAATGAGCAGTTCTTC
CASSLTVRRVDNEQFF
>TRBJ2-2|NA|TRBV27|NA
TGTGCCAGCAGTCCCGATCCCGGACAAGAGAACACCGGGGAGCTGTTTTTT
CASSPDPGQENTGELFF
>TRBJ1-4|NA|TRBV6-1|NA
TGTGCCAGCAGTCCGGACCCCCCGGGGGAAAAACTGTTTTTT
CASSPDPPGEKLFF
>TRBJ2-7|NA|TRBV28|NA
TGTGCCAGCAGTTCACGGGATGCCTTCACCTACGAGCAGTACTTC
CASSSRDAFTYEQYF
>TRBJ1-2|NA|TRBV27|NA
TGTGCCAGCAGCCAGGCTACTAACTATGGCTACACCTTC
CASSQATNYGYTF